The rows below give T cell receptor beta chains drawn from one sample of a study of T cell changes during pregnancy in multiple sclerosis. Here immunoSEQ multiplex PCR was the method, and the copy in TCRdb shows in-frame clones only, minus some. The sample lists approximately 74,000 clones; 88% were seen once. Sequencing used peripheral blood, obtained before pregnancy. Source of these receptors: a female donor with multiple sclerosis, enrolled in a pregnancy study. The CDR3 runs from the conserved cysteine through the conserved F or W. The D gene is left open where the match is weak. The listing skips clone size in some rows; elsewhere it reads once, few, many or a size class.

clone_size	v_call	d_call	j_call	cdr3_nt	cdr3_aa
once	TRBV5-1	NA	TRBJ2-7	TGCGCCAGCAGCTTCGGACAGTATCCCGCCGAGCAGTACTTC	CASSFGQYPAEQYF
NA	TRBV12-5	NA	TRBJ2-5	TGTGCTAGTGGTTTGCCCGGGGGGCTAGAGACCCAGTACTTC	CASGLPGGLETQYF
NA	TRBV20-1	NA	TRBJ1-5	TGCAGTGCTCCCCATAATCAGCCCCAGCATTTT	CSAPHNQPQHF
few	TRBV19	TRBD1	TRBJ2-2	TGTGCCAGTAGTCTGGGACAGGTTAACACCGGGGAGCTGTTTTTT	CASSLGQVNTGELFF
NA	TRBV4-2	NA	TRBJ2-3	TGTGCCAGCAGCCAAGACGGTACCATAGATACGCAGTATTTT	CASSQDGTIDTQYF
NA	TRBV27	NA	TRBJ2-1	TGTGCCAGCAGACTTTCGACGGGCTCCTACAATGAGCAGTTCTTC	CASRLSTGSYNEQFF
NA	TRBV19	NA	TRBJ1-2	TGTGCCAGTAGTATATTCGCGGGGGTCGGGACTCTTGGCTACACCTTC	CASSIFAGVGTLGYTF
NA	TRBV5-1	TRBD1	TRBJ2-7	TGCGCCAGCAGCTACCGGGACAGGGGCCCCGAGCAGTACTTC	CASSYRDRGPEQYF
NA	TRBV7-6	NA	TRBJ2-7	TGTGCCAGCAGCTTAGGTATGGGGGGTGCCTACGAGCAGTACTTC	CASSLGMGGAYEQYF
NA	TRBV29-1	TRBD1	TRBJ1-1	TGCAGCGCCGAGGGACAGGTTGGAGGCATGAACACTGAAGCTTTCTTT	CSAEGQVGGMNTEAFF
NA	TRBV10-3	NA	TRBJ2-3	TGTGCCATCGGAGAGGGAGGAGATACGCAGTATTTT	CAIGEGGDTQYF
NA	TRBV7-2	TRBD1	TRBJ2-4	TGTGCCAGCAGCCCTCGGACAGGGTTGACCAAAAACATTCAGTACTTC	CASSPRTGLTKNIQYF
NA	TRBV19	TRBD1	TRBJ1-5	TGTGCCAGTAGTATAGAGACAGGGCAATGGAATCAGCCCCAGCATTTT	CASSIETGQWNQPQHF
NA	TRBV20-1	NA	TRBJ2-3	TGCGCTCAGGGGAGTCAAGATACGCAGTATTTT	CAQGSQDTQYF
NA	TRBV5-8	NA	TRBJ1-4	TGTGCCAGCAGCTTGGGCCAGGGATATGAAAAACTGTTTTTT	CASSLGQGYEKLFF
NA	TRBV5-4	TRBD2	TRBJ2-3	TGTGCCAGCAGCTGGGGACTAGCGGGAGAACGGTATTTT	CASSWGLAGERYF
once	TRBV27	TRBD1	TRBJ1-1	TGTGCCAGCAGTCCTTGGGACAGGGTTTTCACTGAAGCTTTCTTT	CASSPWDRVFTEAFF
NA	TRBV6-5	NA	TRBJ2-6	TGTGCCAGCAGTTCCCCAGCTGGGGCCAACGTCCTGACTTTC	CASSSPAGANVLTF
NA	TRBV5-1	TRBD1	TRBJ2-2	TGCGCCAGCAGCTGGGACAGGGTTATCACCGGGGAGCTGTTTTTT	CASSWDRVITGELFF
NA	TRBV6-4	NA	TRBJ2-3	TGTGCCAGCAGTCGAGCCGGGAGTACAGATACGCAGTATTTT	CASSRAGSTDTQYF
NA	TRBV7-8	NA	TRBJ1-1	TGTGCCAGCAGCTTAGATCCAGATTCAAACACTGAAGCTTTCTTT	CASSLDPDSNTEAFF
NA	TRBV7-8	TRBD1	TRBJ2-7	TGTGCCAGCAGCTTGGTTCAGGGGGCGAACCACGAGCAGTACTTC	CASSLVQGANHEQYF
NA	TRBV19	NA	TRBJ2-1	TGTGCCAGTAGTAGCGTCGGTTCGGCCTACAATGAGCAGTTCTTC	CASSSVGSAYNEQFF